This T cell receptor (beta chain) was retrieved from a study of PD-L1 blockade in urothelial cancer. Patients presented with locally advanced or metastatic urothelial carcinoma. In germline, CDR1 is LNHDA, CDR2 SQIVND (reference sequence). With V trimmed by 0 bases and J by 6 bases, 5 bases remained unmatched. The CDR3 contains 17 residues. Some clones are missing from TCRdb's copy, which holds only in-frame ones; the method was immunoSEQ multiplex PCR. Here the sample spans approximately 110,000 clones, around 85% being singletons. The chain carries TRBV19 and TRBJ2-3; 14 bases align to TRBD2. Sequenced here: PBMCs, sampled around atezolizumab (anti-PD-L1) treatment. This sequence was found in a man aged 45-60 years with urothelial cancer. CDR3 protein: CASSIEGTSGRMDTQYF. CDR3 DNA sequence: TGTGCCAGTAGTATAGAGGGGACTAGCGGGAGAATGGATACGCAGTATTTT.